This T cell receptor (beta chain) is from a study of blood T cell repertoires in COVID-19. Study details: COVID-19 samples collected from the United States, Italy and Spain covered acute and convalescent phases. From T cells, B-cell-depleted T cells, or PBMCs came the material, which was cDNA or gDNA.

Authors' data handling: Estimated nucleated cell counts came from reference gene primer amplification. Repertoires were generated with immunoSEQ multiplex PCR, while TCRdb's copy carries only in-frame clones and drops some. That table furnishes V, J and clone size, whereas the DNA furnished D and trimming. The sample shows some 150,000 clones, around 86% of them seen only once. In germline, CDR1 is LNHDA, CDR2 SQIVND (reference sequence). This CDR3 is built from 14 residues. V lost 6 bases, J lost 7 bases, and 8 bases stayed unmatched. The J gene is TRBJ1-5, the V gene TRBV19; 8 nucleotides line up with TRBD1. The specimen sequenced was peripheral blood. This clonotype originated in a woman older than 75 in a cohort sampled during active or convalescent COVID-19. The CDR3 is CASSLTGDYQPQHF. CDR3 coding DNA: TGTGCCAGTAGCCTGACAGGGGATTACCAGCCCCAGCATTTT.